These 20 T cell receptor beta chains originate from one sample sequenced in a study of T cell responses to AZD1222 COVID-19 vaccine (dated by TCRdb to 2020 to 2022). Preparation of the library involved the immunoSEQ multiplex PCR assay. Entries here come from immuneACCESS through TCRdb and include only in-frame sequences with V and J called. Some clones fail to appear in such tables; in the studies checked, an unresolved V gene covers under half of the shortfall, and the cause of the remainder is unknown. The sample profile shows 210,000 or so clones; about 92% of them were found once. 0.95% to 1.1% of the sample lies in the top ten. The intended sense of this specimen's time point label: baseline before first vaccination. The treatment or condition label for this specimen denotes: meningococcal conjugate vaccine given as trial control. The sequences come from peripheral blood, collected on day 0 of MenACWY control vaccination. The receptor set was obtained from an adult in good health.

A note on this clone: Other nucleotide sequences in the sample specify the same CDR3. The chain's CDR3 is CASSPPGGGNSPLHF. DNA of the CDR3: TGTGCCAGCTCACCACCGGGGGGGGGTAATTCACCCCTCCACTTT. The chain links TRBV18 to TRBJ1-6, with D possibly being TRBD1 (5 bases). This CDR3 comprises 15 residues. Germline V gene lookup returns CDR1 KGHSH and CDR2 LQKENI. Trimming pared 0 bases from V and 6 bases from J, leaving 9 bases between.

A single count supports this clone. The chain uses TRBV10-3 and TRBJ1-5; 12 bases agree with TRBD1. CDR1 and CDR2 from the germline V gene are ENHRY and SYGVKD. Trimming cost V 1 base and J 5 bases; bases outside gene matches: 3. The CDR3 contains 16 residues. The CDR3 DNA sequence: TGTGCCATCAGTGAGTGGGGACAGGGGGCAGATCAGCCCCAGCATTTT. Translating gives CAISEWGQGADQPQHF.

The chain combines TRBV18 with TRBJ2-5, with TRBD2 matching 11 bases. The CDR3 is made up of 17 amino acids. The trim removed 4 bases at V and 2 bases at J, leaving 9 bases unmatched. Germline V lookup: CDR1 KGHSH, CDR2 LQKENI. For the CDR3, the DNA is TGTGCCAGCTCACTAGGGACTAGCGGTTCGGGGCAAGAGACCCAGTACTTC. It translates to CASSLGTSGSGQETQYF.

The chain uses TRBV5-4 and TRBJ1-1; TRBD1 aligns across 8 bases. Germline CDR1 and CDR2: SGHNT and YYREEE (reference sequence). With V trimmed by 0 bases and J by 5 bases, 12 bases remained unmatched. The length of the CDR3 is 17 residues. CDR3 nucleotides: TGTGCCAGCAGCTTGGATCAGGGGGCGCCGGGGAGGACTGAAGCTTTCTTT. Its translation is CASSLDQGAPGRTEAFF.

The V and J genes are TRBV7-2 and TRBJ2-1; 8 nucleotides match TRBD2. The CDR3 consists of 15 residues. V shed 2 bases, J shed 6 bases, and the junction held 6 bases outside the gene matches. CDR1 and CDR2 (germline): SGHTA, FQGNSA. This CDR3 reads CASSLFGGAANEQFF. CDR3 DNA: TGTGCCAGCAGCTTATTCGGGGGGGCAGCCAATGAGCAGTTCTTC.

V and J are TRBV6-5 and TRBJ1-1; tentatively, D is TRBD1 (5 bases). V was cut by 0 bases and J by 9 bases, with 14 bases left in between. Germline V lookup: CDR1 MNHEY, CDR2 SVGAGI. This CDR3 contains 14 residues. For the CDR3, the DNA is TGTGCCAGCAGTTACTCAGGCCAGGGAGGTAAAGCTTTCTTT. Amino acid sequence: CASSYSGQGGKAFF.

This clone has a single count. The V and J genes are TRBV3-1 (or the pseudogene TRBV3-2) and TRBJ1-2; unclear D gene. Germline lookup yields CDR1 LGHDT and CDR2 YNNKEL (reference sequence). This CDR3 is built from 13 residues. The V and J ends lost 1 base and 4 bases respectively, with 7 bases between them. The CDR3 here is CASSQVVGYGYTF. The CDR3 DNA is TGTGCCAGCAGCCAAGTAGTTGGCTATGGCTACACCTTC.

The chain is built from TRBV19 and TRBJ1-6; weak D call: TRBD1 (6 bases). The CDR3 length is 17 residues. Germline values: CDR1 LNHDA, CDR2 SQIVND (reference sequence). Trimming took 0 bases from V and 1 from J, leaving 10 bases between them. Here the CDR3 DNA reads TGTGCCAGTAGTATAGATGCAGGGGCGTCCTATAATTCACCCCTCCACTTT. Protein product: CASSIDAGASYNSPLHF.

The J gene is TRBJ1-5, the V gene TRBV2; D is undetermined. The V gene lost 8 bases and the J gene lost 5 bases, with 16 bases spanning the gap. The length of the CDR3 is 14 residues. CDR1 is SNHLY, CDR2 FYNNEI, per germline. CDR3 nucleotide sequence: TGTGCCAGCGCAAACAGCTTTAAGGATCAGCCCCAGCATTTT. Translating it yields CASANSFKDQPQHF.

CDR3 in DNA: TGTGCCAGCTCACAGACAGGTCAGAGCTACGAGCAGTACTTC. As protein: CASSQTGQSYEQYF. V is TRBV18 and J is TRBJ2-7; the D gene is possibly TRBD1 (6 bases). The CDR3 totals 14 residues. CDR1 is KGHSH, CDR2 LQKENI, per germline. The V end lost 4 bases, the J end lost 3 bases, and 13 bases lay between the germline ends.

The J gene is TRBJ2-3, the V gene TRBV7-8; D ambiguous. This CDR3 comprises 15 residues. Germline V gene lookup returns CDR1 SGHVS and CDR2 FQNEAQ. V was cut by 0 bases and J by 2 bases, with 9 bases left in between. The CDR3 sequence is CASSLAGSFTDTQYF. CDR3 coding DNA: TGTGCCAGCAGCTTAGCGGGGTCTTTCACAGATACGCAGTATTTT.

The J gene is TRBJ1-2, the V gene TRBV5-1; TRBD1 aligns across 7 bases. V was clipped by 4 bases and J by 5 bases; unmatched bases: 2. Germline loops: CDR1 SGHRS, CDR2 YFSETQ. CDR3 length: 12 residues. The CDR3 loop reads CASSETGYGYTF. The CDR3, as DNA: TGCGCCAGCAGCGAGACAGGGTATGGCTACACCTTC. The variable domain in full, with the rest retrieved from reference TRBV5-1 and TRBJ1-2, is KAGVTQTPRYLIKTRGQQVTLSCSPISGHRSVSWYQQTPGQGLQFLFEYFSETQRNKGNFPGRFSGRQFSNSRSEMNVSTLELGDSALYLCASSETGYGYTFGSGTRLTVV.

The rearrangement joins TRBV30 to TRBJ2-1; a weak D match, TRBD2 (6 bases). Germline V gene lookup returns CDR1 GTSNPN and CDR2 SVGIG (reference sequence). The V end lost 5 bases, the J end lost 3 bases, and 11 bases lay between the germline ends. The CDR3 sequence is 13 residues long. CDR3 residues: CAWGRGSYNEQFF. Written as DNA, the CDR3 is TGTGCCTGGGGCCGGGGGAGCTACAATGAGCAGTTCTTC.

This chain links TRBV7-2 with TRBJ2-7; no reliable D call. The length of the CDR3 is 15 residues. In germline, CDR1 is SGHTA, CDR2 FQGNSA. V lost 1 base, J lost 3 bases, and 13 bases lay in between. This CDR3 is CASSLGDGGLYEQYF. CDR3 bases: TGTGCCAGCAGCTTAGGAGACGGCGGCCTCTACGAGCAGTACTTC.

The rearrangement joins TRBV12-3 or TRBV12-4 to TRBJ2-2; no reliable D call. Between the trimmed V and J ends, which lost 4 bases and 6 bases, there was a span of 6 bases. CDR3 length: 12 residues. This CDR3 is CASSYGPGELFF. The CDR3 DNA is TGTGCCAGCAGTTACGGACCCGGGGAGCTGTTTTTT.

The chain recombines TRBV19 with TRBJ1-1; D remains ambiguous. Germline loops: CDR1 LNHDA, CDR2 SQIVND (reference sequence). The V and J ends lost 5 bases and 0 bases respectively, with 16 bases between them. This CDR3 spans 16 amino acids. The CDR3: CASSYSPGRMNTEAFF. The CDR3 region has the DNA TGTGCCAGTAGTTACTCCCCCGGTCGGATGAACACTGAAGCTTTCTTT.

J is TRBJ1-4 and V is TRBV6-5; D gene ambiguous. V lost 0 bases to trimming and J lost 3 bases, with 8 bases between them. From germline, CDR1 is MNHEY and CDR2 SVGAGI. The CDR3 is 15 residues long. The CDR3 DNA sequence: TGTGCCAGCAGTTACTCGAGTGCCGCTAATGAAAAACTGTTTTTT. It codes for CASSYSSAANEKLFF.

Only one count was recorded for this clone. The rearrangement joins TRBV5-1 to TRBJ1-2, with TRBD1 identical over 10 bases. The J segment lost 3 bases and the V segment lost 7 bases, leaving 15 bases of the junction unmatched. The germline V gene encodes CDR1 SGHRS and CDR2 YFSETQ. This CDR3 is built from 17 residues. CDR3 DNA sequence: TGCGCCAGCCATCGGGCCGGGACAGGGGTTTTATACTATGGCTACACCTTC. It translates to CASHRAGTGVLYYGYTF.

The rearrangement joins TRBV6-4 to TRBJ1-5; a weak D match, TRBD1 (5 bases). The CDR3 sequence is 14 residues long. Germline CDR1 is MRHNA and CDR2 is SNTAGT. The germline V and J ends were trimmed by 5 bases and 0 bases, with 8 bases remaining between them. The CDR3 DNA is TGTGCCAGCAGTAACGGGGGTAGCAATCAGCCCCAGCATTTT. This codes for CASSNGGSNQPQHF.

The J gene is TRBJ2-7, the V gene TRBV7-9; either TRBD1 or TRBD2 may fit D (6 bases each). Trimming took 0 bases from V and 5 from J, leaving 8 bases between them. The CDR3 runs 13 residues. CDR1 is SEHNR and CDR2 is FQNEAQ in the germline V gene (reference sequence). CDR3 amino acids: CASSLAGGHEQYF. The CDR3 DNA reads as TGTGCCAGCAGCTTAGCAGGGGGGCACGAGCAGTACTTC.